This TCR beta chain appears in the sequencing data of a study of OX40 agonist ivuxolimab in advanced cancers. Study at large: Mean age around 60 years, range about 20 to 79; 82.7% male.

About this clone: The antigen is undetermined.

Trimming removed 5 bases from V and 1 base from J, with 14 bases in between. Per germline, CDR1 MDHEN and CDR2 SYDVKM. The CDR3 is made up of 15 amino acids. Study conclusions and caveats: Clonal expansion from baseline to week 6 occurred in both CD4+ and CD8+ T cells.

The protocol was immunoSEQ multiplex PCR, while the TCRdb copy is restricted to in-frame clones and leaves out a portion. The top ten clones hold around 0.7% of a sample with over 55,000 clones, roughly four fifths of them seen once. This TCR derives from an adult with an advanced solid tumor such as melanoma, head and neck, liver or kidney cancer. This chain links TRBV28 with TRBJ1-1; TRBD1 might be the D (5 bases). The starting material was CD4+ or CD8+ T cells sorted from blood, obtained in a trial of the OX40 agonist ivuxolimab. The CDR3 DNA follows: TGTGCCAGCAGTCTATCTGGGGCGCCGAACACTGAAGCTTTCTTT. Its translation: CASSLSGAPNTEAFF.